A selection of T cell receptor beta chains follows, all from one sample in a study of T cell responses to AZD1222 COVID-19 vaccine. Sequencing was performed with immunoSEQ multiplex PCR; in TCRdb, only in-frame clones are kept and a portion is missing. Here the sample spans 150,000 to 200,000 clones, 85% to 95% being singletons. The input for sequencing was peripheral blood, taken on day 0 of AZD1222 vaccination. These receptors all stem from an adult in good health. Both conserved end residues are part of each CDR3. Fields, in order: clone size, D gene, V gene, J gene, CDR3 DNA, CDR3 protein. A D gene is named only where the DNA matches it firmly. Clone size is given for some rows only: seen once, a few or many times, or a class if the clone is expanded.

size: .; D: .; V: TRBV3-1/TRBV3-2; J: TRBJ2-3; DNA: TGTGCCAGCAGCCAAGCACCGAGCACAGATACGCAGTATTTT; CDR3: CASSQAPSTDTQYF
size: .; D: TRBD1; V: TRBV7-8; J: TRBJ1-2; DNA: TGTGCCAGCAGCTTAGGACAACAGGGGGCAGGCTATGGCTACACCTTC; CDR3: CASSLGQQGAGYGYTF
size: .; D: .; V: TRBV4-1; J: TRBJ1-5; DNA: TGCGCCAGCAGCCAAGATGCCCGGCAGCCCCAGCATTTT; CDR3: CASSQDARQPQHF
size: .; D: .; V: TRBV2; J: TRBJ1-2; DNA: TGTGCCAGCAGTGCCCGACAAAGGGGTAACTATGGCTACACCTTC; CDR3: CASSARQRGNYGYTF
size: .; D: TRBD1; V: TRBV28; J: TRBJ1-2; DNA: TGTGCCAGCAGTATACCCCACAGGGGGCGGACTGGTGGCTACACCTTC; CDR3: CASSIPHRGRTGGYTF
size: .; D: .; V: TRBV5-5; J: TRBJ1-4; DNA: TGTGCCAGCAGCTTGGATGCAGGCTCGACTAATGAAAAACTGTTTTTT; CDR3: CASSLDAGSTNEKLFF
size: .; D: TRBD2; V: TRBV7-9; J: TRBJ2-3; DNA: TGTGCCAGCAGCTCGCGACTAGCGGGGCACACAGATACGCAGTATTTT; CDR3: CASSSRLAGHTDTQYF
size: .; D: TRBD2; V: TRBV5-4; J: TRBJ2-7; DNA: TGTGCCAGCAGCTCCGGACTAGCGGCAACCTACGAGCAGTACTTC; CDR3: CASSSGLAATYEQYF
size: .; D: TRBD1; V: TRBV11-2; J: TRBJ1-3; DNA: TGTGCCAGCAGACAGGGGAGCTCTGGAAACACCATATATTTT; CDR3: CASRQGSSGNTIYF
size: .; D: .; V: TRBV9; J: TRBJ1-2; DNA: TGTGCCAGCAGCTCGCCTGGGGACTATGGCTACACCTTC; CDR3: CASSSPGDYGYTF
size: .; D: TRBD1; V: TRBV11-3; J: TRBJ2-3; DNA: TGTGCCAGCAGCTTCGGACAGGGGTCTGGCACAGATACGCAGTATTTT; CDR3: CASSFGQGSGTDTQYF
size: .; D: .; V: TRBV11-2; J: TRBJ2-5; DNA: TGTGCCAGCAGCTTGGGCAGGGAAGAGACCCAGTACTTC; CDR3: CASSLGREETQYF
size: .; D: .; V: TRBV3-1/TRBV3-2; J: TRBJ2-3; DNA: TGTGCCAGCAGCCAAGCTCGAGATCTGGGGGGAGATACGCAGTATTTT; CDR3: CASSQARDLGGDTQYF
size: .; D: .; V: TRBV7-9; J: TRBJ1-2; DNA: TGTGCCAGCAGCTTAGGGGTGGCGGGCAACTATGGCTACACCTTC; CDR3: CASSLGVAGNYGYTF
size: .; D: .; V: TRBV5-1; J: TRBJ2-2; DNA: TGCGCCAGCAGCCCAACTGCCAGGGTAGCTGGGGAGCTGTTTTTT; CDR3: CASSPTARVAGELFF
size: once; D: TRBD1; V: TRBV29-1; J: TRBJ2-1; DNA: TGCAGCGTTGGGGGACAGGGTAACAATGAGCAGTTCTTC; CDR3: CSVGGQGNNEQFF
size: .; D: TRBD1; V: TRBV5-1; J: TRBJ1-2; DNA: TGCGCCAGCAGCGATGGGACAGCGTATGGCTACACCTTC; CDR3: CASSDGTAYGYTF
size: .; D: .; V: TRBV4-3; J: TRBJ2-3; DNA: TGCGCCAGCAGCCAGAACAGGGAAAATACGCAGTATTTT; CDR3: CASSQNRENTQYF
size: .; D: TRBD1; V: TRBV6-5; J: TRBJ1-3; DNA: TGTGCCAGCATCAGGACAGGGAACTCTGGAAACACCATATATTTT; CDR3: CASIRTGNSGNTIYF
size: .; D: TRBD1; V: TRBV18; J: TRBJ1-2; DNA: TGTGCCAGCTCATCAACAGGGGGGTATGGCTACACCTTC; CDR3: CASSSTGGYGYTF
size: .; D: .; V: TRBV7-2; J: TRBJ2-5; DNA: TGTGCCAGCAGCTTAGAACAGATACAAGAGACCCAGTACTTC; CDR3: CASSLEQIQETQYF
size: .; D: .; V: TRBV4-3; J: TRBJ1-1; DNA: TGCGCCAGCAGCCAACTTGCTGGGAACACTGAAGCTTTCTTT; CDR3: CASSQLAGNTEAFF
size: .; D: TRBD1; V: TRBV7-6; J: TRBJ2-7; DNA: TGTGCCAGCAGCCGACAGGGTGCGAACTACGAGCAGTACTTC; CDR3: CASSRQGANYEQYF
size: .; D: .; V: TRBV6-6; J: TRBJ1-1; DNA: TGTGCCAGCAGTTATCAGATTGTGAACACTGAAGCTTTCTTT; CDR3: CASSYQIVNTEAFF
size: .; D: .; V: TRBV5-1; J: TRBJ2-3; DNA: TGCGCCAGCAGCTTGGGGTGGACCGCAGATACGCAGTATTTT; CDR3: CASSLGWTADTQYF
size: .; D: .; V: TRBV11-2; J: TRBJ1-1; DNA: TGTGCCAGCAGCCCGACAAGGAACACTGAAGCTTTCTTT; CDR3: CASSPTRNTEAFF